There are a few counts of the clone carrying this T cell receptor (beta chain). The antigen is undetermined. The data are from a study of cytomegalovirus exposure and HLA in healthy donors. The CDR3 loop spans 15 amino acids. Germline lookup yields CDR1 MNHEY and CDR2 SVGAGI. V was clipped by 2 bases and J by 7 bases; unmatched bases: 4. Regarding the study as a whole: Researchers reported that a few CMV-associated chains were confirmed in vitro as CMV antigen-specific. Later, an analysis found that TCR clusters from the first cohort tended to co-occur in the 130 or so validation repertoires.

Sequenced by immunoSEQ multiplex PCR; TCRdb stores in-frame clones only, minus some. The sample lists around 130,000 clones, roughly nine tenths occurring once. The V gene is TRBV6-5, the J gene TRBJ1-6; 8 bases match TRBD1. The source is a man aged 30 to 39 in good health and CMV-seronegative. Input material: PBMCs. CDR3 amino acids: CASSYDRGGNSPLHF. The CDR3, as DNA: TGTGCCAGCAGTTACGACAGGGGTGGAAATTCACCCCTCCACTTT.